One sample yielded the 11 T cell receptor beta chains listed below, sequenced in a study of cytomegalovirus exposure and HLA in healthy donors. PCR was performed using 60 Vbeta and 13 Jbeta primers. This table comes from immunoSEQ multiplex PCR, and its TCRdb copy is limited to in-frame clones, with some not included. In the table there are about 160,000 clones, over 80% of which are singletons. Sequenced sample: PBMCs. The receptors come from a male donor in good health and CMV-seropositive.

The CDR3 coding sequence is TGTGCCAGCTCACTCACATCTAGGCTAGCGGGTAACAATGAGCAGTTCTTC. It codes for CASSLTSRLAGNNEQFF. The rearrangement uses TRBV18 and TRBJ2-1, with 8 positions matching TRBD2. Germline trimming cut 4 bases from V and 5 bases from J; bases unmatched to any gene: 13. Germline-derived CDR1 and CDR2 are KGHSH and LQKENI. CDR3 length: 17 residues.

V is TRBV19 and J is TRBJ2-7, with TRBD1 matching over 7 bases. Per the germline V gene, CDR1 is LNHDA and CDR2 is SQIVND (reference sequence). This CDR3 contains 14 residues. Unmatched junction bases numbered 4, after V lost 4 bases and J lost 1 base. The CDR3: CASSTSTGSYEQYF. The CDR3 nucleotides are TGTGCCAGTAGTACCTCGACAGGGTCCTACGAGCAGTACTTC.

The chain carries TRBV5-3 and TRBJ2-3; 13 bases map to TRBD2. TRBV5-3 is treated as an ORF (open reading frame) with a function not yet certain. This CDR3 comprises 19 residues. The V segment lost 4 bases and the J segment 3 bases; nucleotides outside the gene matches: 14. The DNA for the CDR3 is TGTGCCAGAAGCCCACCCCCCCAACTAGCGGGAGGGCAAACAGATACGCAGTATTTT. Protein: CARSPPPQLAGGQTDTQYF.

The chain recombines TRBV9 with TRBJ1-4; unclear D gene. This CDR3 spans 15 amino acids. Trimming took 4 bases from V and 0 from J, leaving 10 bases between them. Germline V lookup: CDR1 SGDLS, CDR2 YYNGEE. CDR3 in amino acids: CASSPTPATNEKLFF. In DNA, the CDR3 is TGTGCCAGCAGCCCAACACCTGCAACTAATGAAAAACTGTTTTTT. The full variable domain, with the rest looked up from reference TRBV9 and TRBJ1-4, is DSGVTQTPKHLITATGQRVTLRCSPRSGDLSVYWYQQSLDQGLQFLIQYYNGEERAKGNILERFSAQQFPDLHSELNLSSLELGDSALYFCASSPTPATNEKLFFGSGTQLSVL.

The J gene is TRBJ2-1, the V gene TRBV7-3; 11 bases align to TRBD1. CDR1 and CDR2 (germline): SGHTA, FQGTGA. The trim removed 2 bases at V and 6 bases at J, leaving 12 bases unmatched. The CDR3 spans 18 residues. The CDR3 protein is CASSLSPGPGQGGNEQFF. CDR3 bases: TGTGCCAGCAGCTTATCCCCCGGACCGGGACAGGGGGGCAATGAGCAGTTCTTC.

This clone appeared once. The V call is TRBV27, the J call TRBJ2-5; 10 nucleotides match TRBD2. The end of the DNA fits TRBJ2-7 better, so the J call may be wrong. Looked up from germline, CDR1 is MNHEY and CDR2 is SMNVEV (reference sequence). The CDR3 sequence is 14 residues long. The CDR3 protein is CASSPGLASYEQYF. In DNA, the CDR3 is TGTGCCAGCAGCCCGGGACTAGCGTCCTACGAGCAGTACTTC.

This clone has more than one count but fewer than ten. This chain links TRBV7-9 with TRBJ2-1; 9 bases fit TRBD2. Germline lookup yields CDR1 SEHNR and CDR2 FQNEAQ (reference sequence). CDR3 length equals 13 residues. The V gene end was trimmed by 7 bases and the J gene end by 5 bases; junction bases not matched to a gene: 3. This chain's CDR3 is CASTGLAHNEQFF. The CDR3 DNA reads TGTGCCAGCACCGGACTAGCGCACAATGAGCAGTTCTTC. The variable domain in full, completed from reference TRBV7-9 and TRBJ2-1, reads DTGVSQNPRHKITKRGQNVTFRCDPISEHNRLYWYRQTLGQGPEFLTYFQNEAQLEKSRLLSDRFSAERPKGSFSTLEIQRTEQGDSAMYLCASTGLAHNEQFFGPGTRLTVL.

The chain has TRBV28 and TRBJ2-7; D is possibly TRBD1 (6 bases). Between the trimmed V and J ends, which lost 1 base and 5 bases, there was a span of 18 bases. The CDR3 is made up of 16 amino acids. CDR1 and CDR2 from the germline V gene are MDHEN and SYDVKM. In nucleotides, the CDR3 is TGTGCCAGCAGTTTATACATGCAAGGCAGGGGAAACGAGCAGTACTTC. This gives the protein CASSLYMQGRGNEQYF.

This clone was observed a few times. The chain is built from TRBV27 and TRBJ2-1; 16 nucleotides match TRBD2. CDR1 and CDR2 from the germline V gene are MNHEY and SMNVEV (reference sequence). The CDR3 contains 18 residues. The trim removed 5 bases at V and 2 bases at J, leaving 6 bases unmatched. The CDR3 reads CASSPGLAGGRAYNEQFF. The CDR3 DNA sequence: TGTGCCAGCAGTCCGGGACTAGCGGGAGGGAGGGCCTACAATGAGCAGTTCTTC.

The V gene is TRBV7-9, the J gene TRBJ1-2; D possibly corresponds to TRBD1 (5 bases). The ends were cut back, 2 bases at V and 1 base at J, with 8 bases in the middle. This CDR3 region has 14 residues. From germline, CDR1 is SEHNR and CDR2 FQNEAQ (reference sequence). The CDR3 region is CASSLMTVNYGYTF. Here the CDR3 DNA reads TGTGCCAGCAGCTTAATGACAGTTAACTATGGCTACACCTTC.

This chain connects TRBV5-3 to TRBJ1-5, with TRBD1 identical over 7 bases. TRBV5-3 is annotated as an ORF whose role is uncertain. Trimming at V came to 4 bases and at J to 6 bases, leaving 1 base not matched to a gene. The CDR3 totals 12 residues. The CDR3 DNA reads as TGTGCCAGAAGCCACAGGGGTCAGCCCCAGCATTTT. Translated, it gives CARSHRGQPQHF.